The 18 T cell receptor beta chains below all came from one sample that was sequenced in a study of cytomegalovirus exposure and HLA in healthy donors. In the PCR, 60 Vbeta and 13 Jbeta primers were used. Only in-frame clones appear in the TCRdb table, and some are missing; sequencing was by immunoSEQ multiplex PCR. The data hold around 140,000 clones, with around four fifths observed a single time. Sequencing used PBMCs. The origin of the receptors is a woman aged 60 to 75 in good health and CMV-seropositive.

The chain employs TRBV4-2 and TRBJ1-1; 9 bases align to TRBD1. This CDR3 has 17 residues. The ends lost 4 bases at V and 1 base at J; junction bases unmatched: 10. The V gene's germline CDR1 is LGHNA and CDR2 YNFKEQ. CDR3 sequence: CASSLRGQGRENTEAFF. Here the CDR3 DNA reads TGTGCCAGCAGCCTCCGGGGACAGGGAAGGGAGAACACTGAAGCTTTCTTT.

V gene TRBV15 combines with J gene TRBJ2-5; a weak D match, TRBD2 (6 bases). Deletions cut 0 bases from V and 4 bases from J, with 12 bases between. The CDR3 spans 15 residues. The V gene's germline CDR1 is LNHNV and CDR2 YYDKDF (reference sequence). CDR3 region: CATSREGLGRETQYF. Written as DNA, the CDR3 is TGTGCCACCAGCAGAGAGGGACTGGGGCGAGAGACCCAGTACTTC.

The genes are TRBV27 and TRBJ1-2; possibly TRBD1 for D (6 bases). V lost 2 bases to trimming and J lost 2 bases, with 12 bases between them. Germline-derived CDR1 and CDR2 are MNHEY and SMNVEV (reference sequence). The CDR3 totals 15 residues. The CDR3 DNA reads as TGTGCCAGCAGTTTAAGGGGGGGCTCCAACTATGGCTACACCTTC. Its protein product is CASSLRGGSNYGYTF.

The V gene is TRBV27, the J gene TRBJ1-1; 8 bases are shared with TRBD1. V shed 8 bases and J 1 base; nucleotides not matched to a gene: 6. CDR3 length: 14 amino acids. Germline V gene sequence: CDR1 MNHEY, CDR2 SMNVEV (reference sequence). DNA for the CDR3: TGTGCCAGCGAAAAACAGGGGGAGAACACTGAAGCTTTCTTT. Translating it yields CASEKQGENTEAFF.

CDR3 coding DNA: TGTGCCATCAGTGAGTTGACAAATACCTACGAGCAGTACTTC. It yields the protein CAISELTNTYEQYF. The chain recombines TRBV10-3 with TRBJ2-7; D not resolved. This CDR3 contains 14 residues. Germline V gene sequence: CDR1 ENHRY, CDR2 SYGVKD. V shed 1 base and J shed 2 bases, with 9 bases lying between them.

The chain is built from TRBV7-2 and TRBJ2-2, with 8 positions matching TRBD2. CDR1 is SGHTA, CDR2 FQGNSA, per germline. CDR3 size: 15 residues. J gave up 7 bases and V 5 bases, and 9 bases lay outside the gene matches. In DNA, the CDR3 is TGTGCCAGCAGCAAAACGGGAGGGCCGATCGGGGAGCTGTTTTTT. Protein product: CASSKTGGPIGELFF.

The chain couples TRBV15 to TRBJ2-5; unclear D gene. V lost 3 bases, J lost 4 bases, and 6 bases lay in between. The length of the CDR3 is 12 residues. Per germline, CDR1 LNHNV and CDR2 YYDKDF (reference sequence). The CDR3 DNA reads as TGTGCCACCAGCAGGGTCGGAGAGACCCAGTACTTC. Protein product: CATSRVGETQYF. Looking up the rest from reference TRBV15 and TRBJ2-5 gives the full variable domain: DAMVIQNPRYQVTQFGKPVTLSCSQTLNHNVMYWYQQKSSQAPKLLFHYYDKDFNNEADTPDNFQSRRPNTSFCFLDIRSPGLGDTAMYLCATSRVGETQYFGPGTRLLVL.

The rearrangement joins TRBV27 to TRBJ2-2, with TRBD2 identical over 11 bases. V lost 6 bases and J lost 7; bases outside the gene matches: 10. The CDR3 is 16 residues long. The germline V gene encodes CDR1 MNHEY and CDR2 SMNVEV (reference sequence). As DNA, the CDR3 is TGTGCCAGCAGCCTCGCTCCGGGACTAGCGGTCGGGGAGCTGTTTTTT. This codes for CASSLAPGLAVGELFF.

The rearrangement links TRBV4-1 to TRBJ2-3; 11 bases align to TRBD2. CDR1 is MGHRA, CDR2 YSYEKL, per germline. J lost 4 bases, V lost 4 bases, and 13 bases had no gene match. The CDR3 length is 18 residues. The CDR3 is CASSPRSSGRAGADTQYF. The DNA of the CDR3 is TGCGCCAGCAGCCCGAGAAGTAGCGGGAGGGCCGGGGCAGATACGCAGTATTTT.

On this clone: Within the sample, other DNA sequences also encode this same CDR3. The CDR3 here is CASSSYTDTQYF. CDR3 nucleotide sequence: TGTGCCAGCAGTTCCTACACAGATACGCAGTATTTT. V is TRBV27 and J is TRBJ2-3, with D unclear. The CDR3 contains 12 residues. Trimming removed 4 bases from V and 2 bases from J, with 4 bases in between. Germline loops: CDR1 MNHEY, CDR2 SMNVEV (reference sequence).

This clone was counted a single time. The chain couples TRBV19 to TRBJ2-7; 8 bases are shared with TRBD1. The trim removed 5 bases at V and 0 bases at J, leaving 6 bases unmatched. The CDR3 runs to 15 residues. Per the germline V gene, CDR1 is LNHDA and CDR2 is SQIVND (reference sequence). CDR3 sequence (DNA): TGTGCCAGTAGTGCCGTCGGACAGGGCTCCTACGAGCAGTACTTC. This codes for CASSAVGQGSYEQYF.

The genes are TRBV6-4 and TRBJ2-2; possible D gene TRBD2, 6 bases. V was pared by 6 bases and J by 4 bases, with 12 bases between. The CDR3 totals 14 residues. Germline CDR1 is MRHNA and CDR2 is SNTAGT. CDR3 nucleotides: TGTGCCAGCAGAAGGGCGGGATCCACCGGGGAGCTGTTTTTT. Its translation: CASRRAGSTGELFF.

The chain links TRBV7-8 to TRBJ1-5; D is unclear. Germline loops: CDR1 SGHVS, CDR2 FQNEAQ. V gave up 5 bases and J gave up 0 bases, with 11 bases separating them. CDR3 size: 15 residues. In DNA, the CDR3 is TGTGCCAGCAGCGCGGAGAGGGTTAGCAATCAGCCCCAGCATTTT. This encodes CASSAERVSNQPQHF.

The chain recombines TRBV27 with TRBJ2-1, with 9 bases that match TRBD2. The J segment lost 4 bases and the V segment lost 6 bases, leaving 7 bases of the junction unmatched. Germline CDR1 and CDR2: MNHEY and SMNVEV (reference sequence). The CDR3 extends over 15 amino acids. Here the CDR3 reads CASRKIAGAYNEQFF. In DNA form, the CDR3 reads TGTGCCAGCAGGAAAATAGCGGGAGCTTACAATGAGCAGTTCTTC.

The rearrangement joins TRBV7-9 to TRBJ2-3; TRBD1 matches 11 bases. V shed 5 bases and J 5 bases; nucleotides not matched to a gene: 6. The CDR3 has 15 amino acids. Per germline, CDR1 SEHNR and CDR2 FQNEAQ (reference sequence). The CDR3 spells CASSLGQGAVDTQYF. DNA for the CDR3: TGTGCCAGCAGCCTAGGACAGGGGGCTGTAGATACGCAGTATTTT.

The chain has TRBV6-5 and TRBJ1-1, with D tentatively TRBD1 (5 bases). This CDR3 contains 15 residues. Germline V lookup: CDR1 MNHEY, CDR2 SVGAGI. Trimming took 0 bases from V and 4 from J, leaving 12 bases between them. CDR3 sequence (DNA): TGTGCCAGCAGTTACTCCGGCAGGGAGGGCACTGAAGCTTTCTTT. Residues: CASSYSGREGTEAFF.

This chain connects TRBV5-4 to TRBJ2-7, with 9 bases fitting TRBD2. From germline, CDR1 is SGHNT and CDR2 YYREEE (reference sequence). J was trimmed by 7 bases and V by 0 bases; bases with no gene match: 8. The CDR3 consists of 15 residues. DNA for the CDR3: TGTGCCAGCAGCTTGGGAATAGCGGGAGTTCGAGAGCAGTACTTC. Protein product: CASSLGIAGVREQYF.

The J gene is TRBJ2-5, the V gene TRBV11-2, with 7 bases matching TRBD1. V lost 2 bases and J lost 11; bases outside the gene matches: 17. Germline assignment: CDR1 SGHAT and CDR2 FQNNGV. The CDR3 is made up of 16 amino acids. Written as DNA, the CDR3 is TGTGCCAGCAGCTTAATGACACAGGGGCCTCTCATTGAGCAGTACTTC. Encoded protein: CASSLMTQGPLIEQYF. The full variable domain, with the rest looked up from reference TRBV11-2 and TRBJ2-5, is EAGVAQSPRYKIIEKRQSVAFWCNPISGHATLYWYQQILGQGPKLLIQFQNNGVVDDSQLPKDRFSAERLKGVDSTLKIQPAKLEDSAVYLCASSLMTQGPLIEQYFGPGTRLLVL.